Detailed here is one TCR beta chain. Its target is not known. The CDR3 is 14 residues long. From germline, CDR1 is SGHDT and CDR2 YYEEEE. The V gene lost 0 bases and the J gene lost 5 bases, with 11 bases spanning the gap. This specimen belongs to a study of identical twins. Findings and limits, study-wide: Modeled out-of-frame TCR alpha sharing in monozygotic twins fell below observed levels. Memory repertoires showed no such pattern, whereas abundant cord blood beta clonotypes carried fewer insertions.

Every sampled donor was Caucasian and healthy. A universal primer site came from template switching; cDNA carried unique molecular identifiers. Each CDR3 protein gets one entry after TCRdb re-called the 5' RACE reads with MiXCR. The table includes hundreds of thousands of distinct CDR3 sequences, roughly 8.6% detected once. The sample was also linked to a second study, of yellow fever vaccine responses in identical twins.

Sequenced: memory (CD45RO+) T cells sorted from blood. The chain combines TRBV5-6 with TRBJ2-5, with D perhaps matching TRBD2 (5 bases). This clonotype was sampled from a woman between 18 and 29 years old in good health. The CDR3 nucleotides read TGTGCCAGCAGCTTGGTTGGGGAGCGGGAGACCCAGTACTTC. Translation: CASSLVGERETQYF.